The sequence of this TCR beta chain was determined in a study of blood T cell repertoires in COVID-19 (TCRdb year 2020). About the investigation overall: Samples from collaborators originated in the United States, Italy and Spain and spanned both the acute and convalescent phases of COVID-19. Nearly every sample came with metadata listing a de-identified subject ID, COVID-19 status, age in years and sex. Where available, HLA class I and class II types were obtained from metadata supplied by the sample provider rather than from assay-based typing. The prospective study material was composed of cDNA or gDNA derived from T cells, B-cell-depleted T cells, or PBMCs. The repertoires were released in a freely available public database meant as a resource for research on the immune response to SARS-CoV-2. The samples were drawn from the first 160 participants of the ongoing ImmuneRACE study and from about 1,200 subjects provided by 6 global collaborators. Subjects who had been exposed to COVID-19, were actively infected with it, or had recovered from it provided the deeply sampled blood TCRbeta repertoires that made up the dataset.

Of note for this clone: Its binding antigen is unknown. No much larger clone is present one base from it, and per-base qualities are unavailable.

Summary of the overall study and its limitations: The amount of clinical and demographic metadata varied by source and participant and was provided uncurated.

TCRbeta CDR3 regions were amplified from genomic DNA using the immunoSEQ Assay, a bias-controlled multiplex PCR. Per the authors' processing: The number of nucleated cells in each sample was estimated from the amplification of reference gene primers within the assay. To quantify the absolute abundance of each unique TCRbeta CDR3 rearrangement, sequence reads were collapsed and filtered. For each sample, productive Simpson clonality was calculated by taking the square root of Simpson's diversity index across productive rearrangements. What TCRdb holds here is the immuneACCESS table cut down to in-frame rearrangements. Part of the clones is not present; checked against another copy, under half of the missing clones reflect an unresolved V gene, and the others are unexplained. That table supplies the V and J calls and clone size; D and trimming were determined from the DNA. This sample lists approximately 160,000 clones; under 95% were detected once. In total, the top ten clones hold roughly a sixth of the sample.

The collaborating institutions used their own protocols to collect whole blood in K2EDTA tubes. For TCRbeta analysis, collaborators shipped samples as frozen whole blood, isolated PBMCs, or DNA extracted from either of those sample types. The cysteine opens and the phenylalanine closes a CDR3 of 12 amino acids. Only CDR3 DNA is held: 36 bases, read in frame from base 1. Trimming removed 10 bases from V and 5 bases from J, leaving 11 bases between the germline ends. From a lookup of the germline V gene, CDR1 and CDR2 are ENHRY and SYGVKD. The sample taken for sequencing was peripheral blood. The sequence was obtained from a man aged 60-69 years with active or convalescent COVID-19. This receptor chain uses TRBV10-3 and TRBJ1-4; matching of 5 bases hints at TRBD1 as the D gene. The nucleotides are TGTGCCACTGGACGGGGGAATGAAAAACTGTTTTTT. Its translation reads: CATGRGNEKLFF.